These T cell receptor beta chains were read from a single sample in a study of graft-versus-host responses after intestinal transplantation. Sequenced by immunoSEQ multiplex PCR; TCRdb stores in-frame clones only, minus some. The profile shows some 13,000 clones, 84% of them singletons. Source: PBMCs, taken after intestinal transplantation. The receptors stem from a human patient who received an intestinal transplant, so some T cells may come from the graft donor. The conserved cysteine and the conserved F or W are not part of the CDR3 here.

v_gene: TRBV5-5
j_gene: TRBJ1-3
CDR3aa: ASSFDRTGSHSGNTIY

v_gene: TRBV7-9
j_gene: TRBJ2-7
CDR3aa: ASSTSGRGYEQY

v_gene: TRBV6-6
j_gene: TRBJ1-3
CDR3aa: ASSPDRGSGNTIY

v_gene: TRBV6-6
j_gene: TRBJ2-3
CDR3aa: ASSYGAARGTDTQY

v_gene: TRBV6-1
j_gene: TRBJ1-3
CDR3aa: ASGDRWVGNTIY

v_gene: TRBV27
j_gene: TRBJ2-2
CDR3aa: ASSLRDYGDGELF

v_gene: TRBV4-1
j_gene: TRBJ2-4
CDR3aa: ASSQDEGLGQKY

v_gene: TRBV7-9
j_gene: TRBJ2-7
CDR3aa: ASSSLYRVEQY

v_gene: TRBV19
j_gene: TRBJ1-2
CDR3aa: ASSTGQQLYYGYT

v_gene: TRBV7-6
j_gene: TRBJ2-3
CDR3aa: ASSPAPTDTQY

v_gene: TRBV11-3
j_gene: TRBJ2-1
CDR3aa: ASSLGRTAKSGEQF

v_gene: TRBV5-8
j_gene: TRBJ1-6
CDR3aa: ASSSLQGNSPLH

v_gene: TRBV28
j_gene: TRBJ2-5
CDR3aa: ASSLMAQGTQY

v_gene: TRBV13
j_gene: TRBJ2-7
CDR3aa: ASSPDRSGPYEQY

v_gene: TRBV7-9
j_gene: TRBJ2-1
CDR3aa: ASSSPSPIYNEQF

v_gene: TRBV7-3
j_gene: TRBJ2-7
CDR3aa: ASSRGTDMRADEQY

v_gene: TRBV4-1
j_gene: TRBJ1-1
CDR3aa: ASSQDGRGRTEAF

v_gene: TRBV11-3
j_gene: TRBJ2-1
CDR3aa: ASSLREAGVYNEQF

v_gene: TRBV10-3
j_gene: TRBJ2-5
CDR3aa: AIREGGQETQY

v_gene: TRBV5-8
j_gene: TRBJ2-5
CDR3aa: ASSFDTRPETQY

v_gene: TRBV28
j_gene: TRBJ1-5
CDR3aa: ASSPGAGNQPQH

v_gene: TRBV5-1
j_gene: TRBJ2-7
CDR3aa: ASSLVVNSYEQY

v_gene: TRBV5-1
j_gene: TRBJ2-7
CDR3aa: ASSLDGQDEQY

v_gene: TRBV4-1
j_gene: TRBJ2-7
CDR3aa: ASSSDTSYEQY

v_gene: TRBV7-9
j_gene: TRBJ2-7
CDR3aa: ASSSRGGSSYEQY

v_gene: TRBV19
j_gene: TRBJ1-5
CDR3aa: ASSSVGAGNQPQH

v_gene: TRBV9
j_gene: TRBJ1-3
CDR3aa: ASSVSGNTIY

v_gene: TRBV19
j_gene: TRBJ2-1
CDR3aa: ASSRTSGDYNEQF